This entry concerns a single T cell receptor (beta chain). What it binds is not known. This specimen comes from a study of cytomegalovirus exposure and HLA in healthy donors. Study results and limitations: Earlier findings revealed that most TCR beta V segments proved productive either about 87% or about 30% of the time. Common viral pathogens seemed to be connected with several of the most significant clusters, according to a later analysis. Later analysis identified a missense DCLRE1C variant that was linked to TCR beta V- and J-gene trimming.

The germline V gene encodes CDR1 SGHRS and CDR2 YFSETQ. This CDR3 contains 14 residues. With 4 bases clipped from V and 4 bases from J, the junction kept 8 bases outside the gene matches. Primers: 60 Vbeta forward and 13 Jbeta reverse. Sequenced by immunoSEQ multiplex PCR; TCRdb stores in-frame clones only, minus some. The sample consists of around 85,000 clones, roughly 75% of them appearing once. The sequenced sample was PBMCs. This receptor was identified in a male donor in good health and CMV-seronegative. The chain is built from TRBV5-1 and TRBJ2-7, with TRBD2 matching over 7 bases. CDR3 DNA: TGCGCCAGCAGCATCGGACTAGACGGGTACGAGCAGTACTTC. Translation gives CASSIGLDGYEQYF.